These 32 T cell receptor beta chains came from one sample sequenced in a study of human T cells and chemical hapten exposure. In TCRdb, the RACE reads were re-called with MiXCR into one record per CDR3 protein. This sample has approximately 100,000 distinct CDR3 sequences; approximately 11% occur once, and the top ten carry around 3.5%. The time point denotes: patch test 1, 2 weeks after DPC sensitization. Treatment here: therapeutic diphenylcyclopropenone sensitization with weekly scalp DPC. Sample: whole blood, taken in connection with sensitization to the hapten diphenylcyclopropenone (DPC). Receptors originate from a woman aged 40 to 49 with alopecia areata. Some clones in this sample may be carry-over from other donors' samples.

The genes are TRBV20-1 and TRBJ1-6; D call uncertain. Germline V gives CDR1 DFQATT, CDR2 SNEGSKA (reference sequence). Trimming took off 1 base at V and 9 bases at J, with 16 bases between the two ends. There are 15 residues in the CDR3. The DNA for the CDR3 is TGCAGTGCTAGAGGGACCTCCGTTCGGAGTTCACCCCTCCACTTT. Translated, it gives CSARGTSVRSSPLHF.

This clonotype came up many times. This CDR3 is CASSFDPSYNEQFF. The CDR3 bases are TGTGCCAGCAGCTTTGATCCCTCCTACAATGAGCAGTTCTTC. The V call is TRBV6-6, the J call TRBJ2-1; D unclear. CDR1 is MNHNY, CDR2 SVGAGI, per germline (reference sequence). The CDR3 runs 14 residues. Trimming took 6 bases from V and 0 from J, leaving 9 bases between them.

This clonotype occurred many times. This chain uses TRBV5-1 with TRBJ2-1; maybe TRBD2 (6 bases). The CDR3 is 15 amino acids. Germline V gives CDR1 SGHRS, CDR2 YFSETQ. V lost 4 bases and J 8 bases, leaving 19 bases between the germline ends. The chain's CDR3 is CASSRDKGRRDEQFF. The CDR3 nucleotides are TGCGCCAGCAGCCGAGACAAGGGGCGGAGGGATGAGCAGTTCTTC. The whole variable domain, filled in from reference TRBV5-1 and TRBJ2-1, reads KAGVTQTPRYLIKTRGQQVTLSCSPISGHRSVSWYQQTPGQGLQFLFEYFSETQRNKGNFPGRFSGRQFSNSRSEMNVSTLELGDSALYLCASSRDKGRRDEQFFGPGTRLTVL.

This clonotype was seen many times. This rearrangement joins TRBV7-2 to TRBJ2-5, with TRBD2 identical over 7 bases. Germline lookup yields CDR1 SGHTA and CDR2 FQGNSA. The CDR3 spans 16 residues. The V segment lost 0 bases and the J segment 1 base; nucleotides outside the gene matches: 5. The CDR3 sequence: CASSLASASGQETQYF. CDR3 sequence (DNA): TGTGCCAGCAGCTTAGCGTCGGCTAGCGGCCAAGAGACCCAGTACTTC.

This clonotype appeared many times. J is TRBJ2-5 and V is TRBV5-1; D gene unclear. The CDR3 is 16 residues long. V was shortened by 4 bases and J by 5 bases, with 21 bases between the two germline ends. Germline V gives CDR1 SGHRS, CDR2 YFSETQ. Here the CDR3 DNA reads TGCGCCAGCAGCATGGGCTGGCGGAGCGCCGCGGAGACCCAGTACTTC. Its translation is CASSMGWRSAAETQYF.

This clonotype was recorded a few times. The V call is TRBV7-2, the J call TRBJ2-7; the match to TRBD2 covers 8 bases. The CDR3 sequence is 15 residues long. Germline V gene sequence: CDR1 SGHTA, CDR2 FQGNSA. V shed 6 bases and J 0 bases; nucleotides not matched to a gene: 7. DNA for the CDR3: TGTGCCAGCAGATATACCGGGACTAGCTCCTACGAGCAGTACTTC. Translated: CASRYTGTSSYEQYF.

The chain recombines TRBV7-2 with TRBJ2-2, with 12 bases identical to TRBD2. V lost 5 bases, J lost 6 bases, and 7 bases stayed unmatched. The CDR3 consists of 16 residues. Germline lookup yields CDR1 SGHTA and CDR2 FQGNSA. CDR3 in DNA: TGTGCCAGCAGCCTCGTTGGGACTAGCGGGTCCGGGGAGCTGTTTTTT. Translation gives CASSLVGTSGSGELFF. The full variable domain, rest sourced from reference TRBV7-2 and TRBJ2-2, is GAGVSQSPSNKVTEKGKDVELRCDPISGHTALYWYRQSLGQGLEFLIYFQGNSAPDKSGLPSDRFSAERTGGSVSTLTIQRTQQEDSAVYLCASSLVGTSGSGELFFGEGSRLTVL.

The chain recombines TRBV21-1 with TRBJ1-3. TRBV21-1 is a listed pseudogene. This CDR3 comprises 16 residues. The CDR3 DNA reads TGTGCCAGCAGCAATGGTAAACTACCCTCTGGAAACACCATATATTTT. Its translation: CASSNGKLPSGNTIYF.

Judged by abundance, this clonotype is medium-sized. J is TRBJ2-3 and V is TRBV4-2; 9 positions match TRBD2. The junction had 11 bases not matched to a gene; V was cut back by 1 base and J by 0 bases. The CDR3 has 19 residues. Germline lookup yields CDR1 LGHNA and CDR2 YNFKEQ. CDR3 DNA sequence: TGTGCCAGCAGCCAAGCGGAGGGTAGCGGGAGACTCAGCACAGATACGCAGTATTTT. This sequence encodes CASSQAEGSGRLSTDTQYF.

The V and J genes are TRBV6-2 or TRBV6-3 and TRBJ1-5; tentative D call: TRBD1 (5 bases). Germline V lookup: CDR1 MNHEY, CDR2 SVGEGT. This CDR3 has 14 residues. Between the trimmed V and J ends, which lost 6 bases and 4 bases, there was a span of 13 bases. CDR3 bases: TGTGCCAGCAGGCAGGGACGATTGAATCAGCCCCAGCATTTT. Its protein is CASRQGRLNQPQHF.

The chain combines TRBV2 with TRBJ2-1; TRBD2 matches 10 bases. With 6 bases clipped from V and 9 bases from J, the junction kept 14 bases outside the gene matches. Per germline, CDR1 SNHLY and CDR2 FYNNEI. The CDR3 consists of 16 residues. This CDR3 is CASSAGEAGGRSEQFF. As DNA, the CDR3 is TGTGCCAGCAGCGCTGGGGAAGCGGGGGGGCGATCTGAGCAGTTCTTC.

This clonotype showed up many times. The V and J genes are TRBV27 and TRBJ1-1; the D is unclear. CDR3 length: 12 residues. CDR1 and CDR2 (germline): MNHEY, SMNVEV (reference sequence). The V end lost 3 bases, the J end lost 4 bases, and 6 bases lay between the germline ends. The CDR3 region has the DNA TGTGCCAGCAGTTTTTTGGGCACTGAAGCTTTCTTT. Protein: CASSFLGTEAFF.

This clonotype has ten or more counts. CDR3 coding DNA: TGTGCCAGCGGAAAGGGACTAGCGAGCCGAACCTACAATGAGCAGTTCTTC. Amino acid sequence: CASGKGLASRTYNEQFF. This chain connects TRBV27 to TRBJ2-1, with 10 bases fitting TRBD2. CDR1 and CDR2 (germline): MNHEY, SMNVEV (reference sequence). The CDR3 consists of 17 residues. The junction had 12 bases not matched to a gene; V was cut back by 8 bases and J by 2 bases.

This clonotype was recorded many times. The V call is TRBV20-1, the J call TRBJ2-7; TRBD2 is a possible D gene (7 bases). The CDR3 contains 12 residues. CDR1 and CDR2 (germline): DFQATT, SNEGSKA (reference sequence). The germline V and J ends were trimmed by 6 bases and 2 bases, with 11 bases remaining between them. The chain's CDR3 is CSAWEGAYEQYF. In nucleotides, the CDR3 is TGCAGTGCCTGGGAGGGGGCCTACGAGCAGTACTTC.

This chain joins TRBV12-3 or TRBV12-4 and TRBJ2-5, with TRBD2 as a possible D gene (5 bases). Trimming pared 5 bases from V and 0 bases from J, leaving 16 bases between. The CDR3 runs 16 residues. Here the CDR3 DNA reads TGTGCCAGCAGTCTCATCCCTATAGCGAACCAAGAGACCCAGTACTTC. Its protein product is CASSLIPIANQETQYF.

As to this clonotype: This may stem from a read error, because a much larger clone lies one nucleotide away. The V gene is TRBV5-1, the J gene TRBJ1-1; D is undetermined. The CDR3 runs to 12 residues. V was pared by 4 bases and J by 3 bases, with 7 bases between. Looked up from germline, CDR1 is SGHRS and CDR2 is YFSETQ. CDR3 residues: CASSVMYTEAFF. The CDR3 bases are TGCGCCAGCAGCGTCATGTACACTGAAGCTTTCTTT. Supplemented by reference TRBV5-1 and TRBJ1-1, the full variable domain reads KAGVTQTPRYLIKTRGQQVTLSCSPISGHRSVSWYQQTPGQGLQFLFEYFSETQRNKGNFPGRFSGRQFSNSRSEMNVSTLELGDSALYLCASSVMYTEAFFGQGTRLTVV.

This clonotype has a handful of counts. The chain is built from TRBV24-1 and TRBJ2-1, with 9 positions matching TRBD2. Unmatched junction bases numbered 8, after V lost 3 bases and J lost 6 bases. The CDR3 runs 16 residues. CDR1 is KGHDR and CDR2 is SFDVKD in the germline V gene. CDR3 in DNA: TGTGCCACCAGTGATCCAGGACTAGCGCGGGCCAATGAGCAGTTCTTC. This codes for CATSDPGLARANEQFF.

The sample holds many counts of this clonotype. The chain couples TRBV3-1 to TRBJ1-4; 8 bases align to TRBD1. With 0 bases clipped from V and 8 bases from J, the junction kept 8 bases outside the gene matches. Germline V gene data show CDR1 as LGHDT and CDR2 as YNNKEL (reference sequence). CDR3 length equals 16 residues. The CDR3 DNA is TGTGCCAGCAGCCAAGATCTCGCCAGGGGGCTAGAAAAACTGTTTTTT. It encodes CASSQDLARGLEKLFF.

This clonotype was found a few times. The CDR3 DNA reads TGTGCCAGCAGTGGCCCCTTCTTAGCGGGGGGAGGCAATGAGCAGTTCTTC. It encodes CASSGPFLAGGGNEQFF. The V call is TRBV6-1, the J call TRBJ2-1, with 10 nucleotides matching TRBD2. This CDR3 contains 17 residues. The trim removed 4 bases at V and 6 bases at J, leaving 12 bases unmatched. The V gene's germline CDR1 is MNHNS and CDR2 SASEGT.

This rearrangement joins TRBV9 to TRBJ2-2; tentatively, D is TRBD1 or TRBD2 (5 bases each). V shed 0 bases and J shed 4 bases, with 10 bases lying between them. The CDR3 has 15 amino acids. Looked up from germline, CDR1 is SGDLS and CDR2 is YYNGEE. In DNA form, the CDR3 reads TGTGCCAGCAGCGTAGCTGGGGGATTCACCGGGGAGCTGTTTTTT. This encodes CASSVAGGFTGELFF.

This clonotype was observed at least ten times. The chain combines TRBV4-3 with TRBJ2-3; D possibly corresponds to TRBD2 (6 bases). CDR1 and CDR2 (germline): LGHNA, YSLEER. Trimming removed 6 bases at V and 1 base at J, with 11 bases between. The CDR3 consists of 14 residues. CDR3 DNA sequence: TGCGCCAGCAGTGCGGGACGGGGCACAGATACGCAGTATTTT. Protein sequence: CASSAGRGTDTQYF.

The chain recombines TRBV12-3 or TRBV12-4 with TRBJ2-7; TRBD2 aligns across 9 bases. The CDR3 consists of 15 residues. Losses at the gene ends were 5 bases for V and 6 bases for J; bases not matched to a gene: 11. CDR3 sequence: CASSPRGGVVFEQYF. Here the CDR3 DNA reads TGTGCCAGCAGTCCCCGCGGGGGGGTGGTATTCGAGCAGTACTTC.

This clonotype is medium-sized by share. The chain has TRBV2 and TRBJ2-7; D may be TRBD1 (8 bases). V was shortened by 5 bases and J by 2 bases, with 13 bases between the two germline ends. Per the germline V gene, CDR1 is SNHLY and CDR2 is FYNNEI. The CDR3 consists of 14 residues. Written as DNA, the CDR3 is TGTGCCAGCAGTTACAGGGGGGGAACCTACGAGCAGTACTTC. It yields the protein CASSYRGGTYEQYF.

This clonotype was seen repeatedly, ten times or more. This chain joins TRBV5-6 and TRBJ1-6, with 11 bases identical to TRBD1. Germline CDR1 is SGHDT and CDR2 is YYEEEE. The CDR3 is 18 amino acids. V lost 3 bases to trimming and J lost 9 bases; unmatched junction nucleotides: 14. The CDR3 nucleotides are TGTGCCAGCAGCTCCAGGACAGGGGGCGCGGGAAGATTTTCACCCCTCCACTTT. Translating it yields CASSSRTGGAGRFSPLHF. Complete variable domain (other parts from reference TRBV5-6 and TRBJ1-6): DAGVTQSPTHLIKTRGQQVTLRCSPKSGHDTVSWYQQALGQGPQFIFQYYEEEERQRGNFPDRFSGHQFPNYSSELNVNALLLGDSALYLCASSSRTGGAGRFSPLHFGNGTRLTVT.

Only a few counts were recorded for this clonotype. J is TRBJ1-5 and V is TRBV7-9; D is perhaps TRBD1 (5 bases). Trimming shortened V by 5 bases and J by 4 bases, and 12 bases separated the two germline ends. The CDR3 is made up of 14 amino acids. The germline V gene encodes CDR1 SEHNR and CDR2 FQNEAQ (reference sequence). CDR3 sequence (DNA): TGTGCCAGCAGCCGCGGCGGGGGAAATCAGCCCCAGCATTTT. Translation: CASSRGGGNQPQHF.

This clonotype has ten or more counts. The CDR3 reads CSALTGSSYEQYF. For the CDR3, the DNA is TGCAGTGCCTTGACAGGAAGCTCCTACGAGCAGTACTTC. This chain uses TRBV20-1 with TRBJ2-7; perhaps TRBD1 as D (6 bases). Germline CDR1 is DFQATT and CDR2 is SNEGSKA (reference sequence). This CDR3 comprises 13 residues. The V gene lost 6 bases and the J gene lost 0 bases, with 12 bases spanning the gap.

This clonotype appeared a few times. V and J are TRBV29-1 and TRBJ1-1; 8 bases line up with TRBD1. The germline gives CDR1 SQVTM, CDR2 ANQGSEA. CDR3 length: 13 residues. J lost 0 bases, V lost 7 bases, and 4 bases had no gene match. The CDR3: CSGLDRVNTEAFF. The CDR3 bases are TGCAGCGGCCTGGACAGGGTGAACACTGAAGCTTTCTTT.

This clonotype was recorded at least ten times. The J gene is TRBJ1-5, the V gene TRBV27; 7 positions agree with TRBD1. CDR1 MNHEY and CDR2 SMNVEV come from the germline V gene (reference sequence). This CDR3 has 13 amino acids. The trim removed 5 bases at V and 7 bases at J, leaving 5 bases unmatched. The CDR3 sequence is CASSPDRVQPQHF. CDR3 sequence (DNA): TGTGCCAGCAGTCCCGACAGGGTGCAGCCCCAGCATTTT.

Concerning this clonotype: The junction shows a germline mismatch at one end, possibly a read error. This chain links TRBV7-8 with TRBJ2-5, with D hard to call. CDR1 SGHVS and CDR2 FQNEAQ come from the germline V gene. The CDR3 loop spans 13 amino acids. The CDR3 reads CASRLDGLETQYF. CDR3 DNA: TGTGCCAGCAGATTAGACGGGTTGGAGACCCAGTACTTC.

This clonotype has ten or more counts. The genes are TRBV7-9 and TRBJ1-1; D call uncertain. V lost 1 base and J 7 bases, leaving 10 bases between the germline ends. Germline loops: CDR1 SEHNR, CDR2 FQNEAQ (reference sequence). This CDR3 is built from 13 residues. CDR3 in amino acids: CASSLGVRGEAFF. CDR3 sequence (DNA): TGTGCCAGCAGCTTAGGGGTCAGAGGTGAAGCTTTCTTT.

This clonotype was detected many times. The V call is TRBV7-2, the J call TRBJ2-1, with D perhaps matching TRBD1 or TRBD2 (5 bases each). Trimming left V 1 base short and J 2 bases short, with 9 bases between. The germline gives CDR1 SGHTA, CDR2 FQGNSA. The CDR3 is 15 amino acids. The CDR3 DNA follows: TGTGCCAGCAGCTTAGTCCTGGGACCCTACAATGAGCAGTTCTTC. Translated, it gives CASSLVLGPYNEQFF.

This clonotype was recorded many times. This chain joins TRBV7-8 and TRBJ1-6; unclear D gene. Germline CDR1 is SGHVS and CDR2 is FQNEAQ. CDR3 length: 16 residues. Between the trimmed V and J ends, which lost 1 base and 6 bases, there was a span of 13 bases. The CDR3, as DNA: TGTGCCAGCAGCTTAGGGCCCAGTGGTACTAATTCACCCCTCCACTTT. Its protein product is CASSLGPSGTNSPLHF.